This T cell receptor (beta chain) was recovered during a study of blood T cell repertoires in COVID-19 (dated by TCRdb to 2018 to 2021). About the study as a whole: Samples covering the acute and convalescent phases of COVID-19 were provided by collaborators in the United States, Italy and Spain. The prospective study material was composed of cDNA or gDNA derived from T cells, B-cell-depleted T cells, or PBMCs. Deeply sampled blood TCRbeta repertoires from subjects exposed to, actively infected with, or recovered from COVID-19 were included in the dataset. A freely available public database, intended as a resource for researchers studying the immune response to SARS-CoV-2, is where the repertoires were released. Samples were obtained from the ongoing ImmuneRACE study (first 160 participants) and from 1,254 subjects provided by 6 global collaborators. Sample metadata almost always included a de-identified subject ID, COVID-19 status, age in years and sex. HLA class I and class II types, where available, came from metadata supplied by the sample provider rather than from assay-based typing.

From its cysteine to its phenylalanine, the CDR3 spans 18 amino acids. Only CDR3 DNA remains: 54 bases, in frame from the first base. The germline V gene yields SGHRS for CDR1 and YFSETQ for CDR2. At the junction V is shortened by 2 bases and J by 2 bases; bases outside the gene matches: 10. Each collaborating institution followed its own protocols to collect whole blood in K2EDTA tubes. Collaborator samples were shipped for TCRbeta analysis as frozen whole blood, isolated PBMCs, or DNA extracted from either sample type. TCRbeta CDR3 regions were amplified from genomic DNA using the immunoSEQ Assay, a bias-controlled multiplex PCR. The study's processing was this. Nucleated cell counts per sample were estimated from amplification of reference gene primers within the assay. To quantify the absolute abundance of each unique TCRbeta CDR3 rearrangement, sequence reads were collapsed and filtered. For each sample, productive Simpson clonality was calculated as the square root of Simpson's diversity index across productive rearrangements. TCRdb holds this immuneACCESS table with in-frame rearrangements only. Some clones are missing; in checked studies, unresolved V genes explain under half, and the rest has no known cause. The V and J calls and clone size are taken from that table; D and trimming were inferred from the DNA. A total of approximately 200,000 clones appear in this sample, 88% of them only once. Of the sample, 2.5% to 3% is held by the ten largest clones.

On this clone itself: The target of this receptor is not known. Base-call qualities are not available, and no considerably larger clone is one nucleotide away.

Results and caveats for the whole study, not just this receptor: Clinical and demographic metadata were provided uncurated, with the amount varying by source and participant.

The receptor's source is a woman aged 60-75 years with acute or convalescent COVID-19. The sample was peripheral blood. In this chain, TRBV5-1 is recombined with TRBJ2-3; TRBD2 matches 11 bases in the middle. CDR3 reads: CASSFSALGLAVTDTQYF. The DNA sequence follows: TGCGCCAGCAGCTTCTCCGCCTTGGGACTAGCGGTCACAGATACGCAGTATTTT.